A selection of T cell receptor beta chains follows, all from one sample in a study of T cell repertoires in aging, cancer and after chemotherapy. TCRdb reprocessed the multiplex PCR reads with MiXCR, giving one entry per CDR3 protein. The sample has 9,000 to 13,000 distinct CDR3 sequences, around a third seen once. The material sequenced was blood. Source of these receptors: a human donor in good health. The donor label of this sample is uncertain. The CDR3 runs from the conserved cysteine through the conserved F or W. The D gene is left open where the match is weak. Only some rows state a clone size, as once, few, many or a class for expanded clones.

j_gene	abundance	len	d_gene	v_gene	CDR3nt	CDR3aa
TRBJ1-2	.	14	TRBD1	TRBV27	TGTGCCAGCCTATCGGTCAGGGACAGCCATGGCTACACCTTC	CASLSVRDSHGYTF
TRBJ2-5	.	11	.	TRBV18	TGTGCCATCAGTGAGCAAGAGACCCAGTACTTC	CAISEQETQYF
TRBJ1-2	few	13	.	TRBV12-3/TRBV12-4	TGTGCCAGCAGCACCCTCCCTTCCTATGGCTACACCTTC	CASSTLPSYGYTF
TRBJ2-1	medium-sized	14	TRBD2	TRBV19	TGTGCCAGTAGTGTGACTAGCGGTCACAATGAGCAGTTCTTC	CASSVTSGHNEQFF
TRBJ2-5	few	13	.	TRBV4-2	TGTGCCAGCAGCAAAAACCACCAAGAGACCCAGTACTTC	CASSKNHQETQYF
TRBJ1-1	medium-sized	13	TRBD1	TRBV6-5	TGTGCCAGCAGCTTTCGACAGGGGGGTGGAGCTTTCTTT	CASSFRQGGGAFF
TRBJ2-2	.	13	.	TRBV6-4	TGTGCCAGCAGGGACTGGAACACCGGGGAGCTGTTTTTT	CASRDWNTGELFF
TRBJ2-1	few	16	TRBD2	TRBV5-6	TGTGCCAGCAGCCCCGGTTCGCGGGGGGGACTCAATGAGCAGTTCTTC	CASSPGSRGGLNEQFF
TRBJ2-7	.	14	TRBD2	TRBV6-1	TGTGCCAGCAGTTACTTGGGACTAGCCTACGAGCAGTACTTC	CASSYLGLAYEQYF
TRBJ1-1	few	13	.	TRBV6-1	TGTGCCAGCAGTGAAAATCGGGTCACTGAAGCTTTCTTT	CASSENRVTEAFF
TRBJ2-1	.	16	TRBD2	TRBV10-1	TGCGCCAGCAGCGTGGGACTAGCGGGGGCCGACAATGAGCAGTTCTTC	CASSVGLAGADNEQFF
TRBJ2-1	.	15	TRBD2	TRBV4-3	TGCGCCAGCAGCGTTCTAGCGGGAGGGCCGAATGAGCAGTTCTTC	CASSVLAGGPNEQFF
TRBJ1-5	.	14	.	TRBV30	TGTGCCTGGAGTAGAGGGGCGAGCAATCAGCCCCAGCATTTT	CAWSRGASNQPQHF
TRBJ1-1	.	14	.	TRBV30	TGTGCCTGGAGTGTATGGGGGGGCTACACTGAAGCTTTCTTT	CAWSVWGGYTEAFF
TRBJ2-7	.	13	TRBD2	TRBV7-2	TGTGCCAGCAGCCCCGGGACTAGCAGGGAGCAGTACTTC	CASSPGTSREQYF
TRBJ2-2	.	13	.	TRBV27	TGTGCCAGCACCCTCGGGGGTGGCGGGGAGCTGTTTTTT	CASTLGGGGELFF
TRBJ1-3	.	16	TRBD1	TRBV19	TGTGCCAGTAGTATCGGACAGGGCTCCTCTGGAAACACCATATATTTT	CASSIGQGSSGNTIYF
TRBJ1-2	.	14	.	TRBV6-2/TRBV6-3	TGTGCCAGCAGTTACGGTACCGCCCGGATTAGCTACACCTTC	CASSYGTARISYTF
TRBJ2-1	few	15	TRBD2	TRBV18	TGTGCCAGCTCACCTTGGCGGGAGGAGAAGGATGAGCAGTTCTTC	CASSPWREEKDEQFF
TRBJ2-3	.	21	TRBD2	TRBV6-5	TGTGCCAGCAGCTTAGGGACTTGGGGGAAAGGTGGGACTACTAGCACAGATACGCAGTATTTT	CASSLGTWGKGGTTSTDTQYF
TRBJ2-3	.	13	.	TRBV5-5	TGCGCCAGCAGCCCTCCCGACACAGATACGCAGTATTTT	CASSPPDTDTQYF
TRBJ1-6	.	13	.	TRBV6-1	TGTGCCAGCAAGAGGGGGGGAAATTCACCCCTCCACTTT	CASKRGGNSPLHF
TRBJ2-5	.	17	TRBD2	TRBV20-1	TGCAGTGCTAGAGTCCCCGAACTAGCGGGAGGGATGGAGACCCAGTACTTC	CSARVPELAGGMETQYF
TRBJ1-1	medium-sized	13	.	TRBV19	TGTGCCACCCGCGGAGGCATGAACACTGAAGCTTTCTTT	CATRGGMNTEAFF
TRBJ1-1	.	12	.	TRBV10-3	TGTGCCATCAGGGACGGCTTCACTGAAGCTTTCTTT	CAIRDGFTEAFF
TRBJ2-1	few	18	TRBD2	TRBV19	TGTGCCAGTAGTTACGGCCAATTCGGGTGGGAGGGCCCCGGTGAGCAGTTCTTC	CASSYGQFGWEGPGEQFF
TRBJ1-5	medium-sized	15	.	TRBV6-1	TGTGCCAGTCACCTGGGCGGGTATAGCAATCAGCCCCAGCATTTT	CASHLGGYSNQPQHF
TRBJ2-2	once	14	.	TRBV24-1	TGTGCCACGAGTGGGGAGAAGGGCACCGGGGAGCTGTTTTTT	CATSGEKGTGELFF
TRBJ1-4	once	15	TRBD1	TRBV20-1	TGCAGTGCTAGAGACTCAGGGGGCGCGAATGAAAAACTGTTTTTT	CSARDSGGANEKLFF
TRBJ1-3	.	13	.	TRBV30	TGTGCCTGGAAAATGGGAACTAGAAACACCATATATTTT	CAWKMGTRNTIYF
TRBJ1-5	.	13	.	TRBV10-3	TGTGCCATCAAAGGCGGACACAATCAGCCCCAGCATTTT	CAIKGGHNQPQHF
TRBJ2-1	once	16	TRBD1	TRBV27	TGTGCCAGCAGCCGGCCACAGGGGGCCGGTGGCAATGAGCAGTTCTTC	CASSRPQGAGGNEQFF
TRBJ1-2	.	15	.	TRBV14	TGTGCCAGCAGCCGGACGGAATGGCCGTCGTCTGGCTACACCTTC	CASSRTEWPSSGYTF
TRBJ1-4	medium-sized	16	TRBD1	TRBV29-1	TGCAGCGTGGTACATCGGGACAGAACAACTAATGAAAAACTGTTTTTT	CSVVHRDRTTNEKLFF
TRBJ1-1	medium-sized	16	.	TRBV29-1	TGCAGCGTTTTGAGGGGGACAAATATACTGAACACTGAAGCTTTCTTT	CSVLRGTNILNTEAFF
TRBJ2-1	.	15	TRBD2	TRBV5-6	TGTGCCAGCAGCTTCACTCTAGCGGGAGGGCCAGGGCAGTTCTTC	CASSFTLAGGPGQFF
TRBJ2-7	.	16	.	TRBV6-5	TGTGCCAGCAGTTACCTACAGGGTAGAAGCTCCTACGAGCAGTACTTC	CASSYLQGRSSYEQYF
TRBJ2-3	few	16	.	TRBV30	TGTGCCTGGAGTGTACGAAGGGGGGGGGCCCCAGATACGCAGTATTTT	CAWSVRRGGAPDTQYF
TRBJ1-1	.	12	.	TRBV30	TGTGCCTGGAGTGTCCTGGACACTGAAGCTTTCTTT	CAWSVLDTEAFF
TRBJ2-1	few	14	.	TRBV12-3/TRBV12-4	TGTGCCAGCACCGGGGGGCGAGGATCCCATGAGCAGTTCTTC	CASTGGRGSHEQFF
TRBJ1-1	few	15	.	TRBV18	TGTGCCAGCTCACAGTTCCGGGACTGGAACACTGAAGCTTTCTTT	CASSQFRDWNTEAFF
TRBJ1-1	.	12	.	TRBV30	TGTGCCTGGAGGCAGAGGGACACTGAAGCTTTCTTT	CAWRQRDTEAFF
TRBJ2-3	few	13	.	TRBV19	TGTGCCAGTAGTCTAGGGGCAACAGATACGCAGTATTTT	CASSLGATDTQYF
TRBJ2-5	few	18	TRBD1	TRBV6-2/TRBV6-3	TGTGCCAGCAGTCCGGGGACAGTCCTGGTGCAGTACCAAGAGACCCAGTACTTC	CASSPGTVLVQYQETQYF
TRBJ1-5	few	15	TRBD1	TRBV18	TGTGCCAGCTCACCAAATACAGGGGAGTCCCAGCCCCAGCATTTT	CASSPNTGESQPQHF
TRBJ2-3	few	18	.	TRBV6-2/TRBV6-3	TGTGCCAGCACCGCCTCGACAGGAGGTCGTTATCGCACAGATACGCAGTATTTT	CASTASTGGRYRTDTQYF
TRBJ2-3	.	16	.	TRBV4-2	TGTGCCAGCAGCCAAAGGCAAACGGGCGACTCAGATACGCAGTATTTT	CASSQRQTGDSDTQYF
TRBJ2-7	.	12	.	TRBV14	TGTGCCAGCAGCCGCTTAGTCTACGAGCAGTACTTC	CASSRLVYEQYF
TRBJ1-4	few	14	.	TRBV7-4	TGTGCCAGCAGCTCGATGGGCGGTGGGGAAAAACTGTTTTTT	CASSSMGGGEKLFF
TRBJ2-7	few	14	TRBD2	TRBV6-1	TGTGCCAGCAGCCGGGGACTAGCGATTTACGAGCAGTACTTC	CASSRGLAIYEQYF
TRBJ1-5	few	15	.	TRBV6-4	TGTGCCAGCAGTTATGGTTGGGGAAGCAATCAGCCCCAGCATTTT	CASSYGWGSNQPQHF
TRBJ1-1	medium-sized	13	.	TRBV29-1	TGCAGCGTTGCTGGGGTTATGAACACTGAAGCTTTCTTT	CSVAGVMNTEAFF